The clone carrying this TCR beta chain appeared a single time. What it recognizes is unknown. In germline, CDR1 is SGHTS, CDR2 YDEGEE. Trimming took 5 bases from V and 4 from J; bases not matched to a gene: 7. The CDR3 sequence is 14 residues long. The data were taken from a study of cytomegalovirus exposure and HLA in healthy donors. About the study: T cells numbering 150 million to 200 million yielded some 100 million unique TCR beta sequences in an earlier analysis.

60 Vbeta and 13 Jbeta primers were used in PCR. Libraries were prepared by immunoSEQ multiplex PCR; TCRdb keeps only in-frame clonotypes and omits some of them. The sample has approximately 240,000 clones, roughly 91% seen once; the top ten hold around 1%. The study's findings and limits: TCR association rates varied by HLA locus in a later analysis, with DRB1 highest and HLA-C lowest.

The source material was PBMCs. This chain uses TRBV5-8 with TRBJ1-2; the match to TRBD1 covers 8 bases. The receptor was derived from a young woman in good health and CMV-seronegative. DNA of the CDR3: TGTGCCAGCAGACGGACAGGGTTGGGCTATGGCTACACCTTC. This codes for CASRRTGLGYGYTF. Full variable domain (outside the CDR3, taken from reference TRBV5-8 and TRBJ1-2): EAGVTQSPTHLIKTRGQQATLRCSPISGHTSVYWYQQALGLGLQFLLWYDEGEERNRGNFPPRFSGRQFPNYSSELNVNALELEDSALYLCASRRTGLGYGYTFGSGTRLTVV.